The sequence of this T cell receptor (beta chain) was determined in a study of blood T cell repertoires in COVID-19. CDR3 length: 13 residues. Between the trimmed V and J ends, which lost 5 bases and 7 bases, there was a span of 11 bases. The germline CDR1 and CDR2 sequences are SGHAT and FQNNGV. TCRdb's table, derived via immunoSEQ multiplex PCR, lists solely in-frame clones and lacks some. The data contain some 31,000 clones, over 80% of them singletons. This chain uses TRBV11-2 with TRBJ2-2; D unclear. Sequenced material: peripheral blood. The sequence derives from a human donor with active COVID-19. The donor label of this sample is uncertain. This CDR3 reads CASSTRSIGELFF. CDR3 coding DNA: TGTGCCAGCAGCACCCGGAGTATCGGGGAGCTGTTTTTT. Looking up the rest from reference TRBV11-2 and TRBJ2-2 gives the full variable domain: EAGVAQSPRYKIIEKRQSVAFWCNPISGHATLYWYQQILGQGPKLLIQFQNNGVVDDSQLPKDRFSAERLKGVDSTLKIQPAKLEDSAVYLCASSTRSIGELFFGEGSRLTVL.